These 3 T cell receptor beta chains originate from one sample sequenced in a study of blood T cell repertoires in COVID-19. Only in-frame clones appear in the TCRdb table, and some are missing; sequencing was by immunoSEQ multiplex PCR. The sample consists of roughly 87,000 clones, around 81% of them appearing once. The sample comprised peripheral blood. The source is a woman between 65 and 79 years old with acute or convalescent COVID-19.

This chain uses TRBV14 with TRBJ1-3; D might be TRBD1 (5 bases). CDR1 and CDR2 from the germline V gene are SGHDN and FVKESK. This CDR3 contains 13 residues. V was clipped by 10 bases and J by 6 bases, with 16 bases between them. The CDR3 DNA follows: TGTGCCACTTCGGCAGGGTTATTAAACACCATATATTTT. This encodes CATSAGLLNTIYF.

The CDR3 spells CASSAGPEAFF. The CDR3, as DNA: TGTGCCAGCAGCGCAGGGCCTGAAGCTTTCTTT. V is TRBV9 and J is TRBJ1-1, with D possibly being TRBD1 (5 bases). The CDR3 runs to 11 residues. V was trimmed by 3 bases and J by 6 bases, leaving 6 bases between them. The germline CDR1 and CDR2 sequences are SGDLS and YYNGEE.

The V call is TRBV28, the J call TRBJ2-7; D is unclear. In germline, CDR1 is MDHEN, CDR2 SYDVKM. This CDR3 has 12 amino acids. V was clipped by 4 bases and J by 5 bases, with 9 bases between them. CDR3 loop: CASSSTANEQYF. In nucleotides, the CDR3 is TGTGCCAGCAGTTCAACAGCCAACGAGCAGTACTTC.